This TCR beta chain appears in the sequencing data of a study of read filtering for tumor transcriptome and immune sequencing (dated by TCRdb to 2020 to 2021). Looking at the study overall: The cohort consisted of some 17 male and approximately 15 female patients, with a mean age of 65.9 years and an age range of roughly 47 to 85. Whole-transcriptome libraries were prepared with the TruSeq RNA Access Library Prep Kit after DNase treatment. A main aim was a read-filtering strategy for immune repertoire data, specifically whether clonotypes supported by a single read should be removed. By revised international staging, about 8 patients were R-ISS I, 16 were R-ISS II and roughly 7 were R-ISS III. Using the same bone marrow samples, the study compared TCR repertoires obtained by targeted immune repertoire sequencing with those obtained by bulk whole-transcriptome sequencing. TCR-region mapped reads per sample ranged from about 3.5 to 10.27 million with IR-seq versus only roughly 75 to 1273 with RNA-seq. The research as a whole found: The sorted CD138-negative fraction was composed of a mixed bone marrow immune population rather than of purified T cells. When single-read clonotypes were removed, the proportions of shared clonotypes in IR-seq and RNA-seq correlated more strongly. IR-seq captured clonotypes at much higher depth and more reliably than RNA-seq, and smaller IR-seq throughput sufficed to identify most shared clonotypes. In IR-seq, single-read clonotypes were approximately 80% of clonotypes but about 3.5% of total reads; in RNA-seq they were over 65% of clonotypes and 35% to 45% of reads.

This clonotype was observed many times. No antigen is known for it. Base qualities were left out, and no much larger clone turns up one base away. TCR libraries were constructed from 400 ng RNA using the Immunoverse kit, and molecular barcoded adaptors covering alpha/delta and beta/gamma chains were employed. TCR library preparation used the same RNA that was used for transcriptome sequencing. Sequencing of TCR libraries was carried out on an Illumina HiSeq 4000 with 2 x 150 cycles. The paper's processing steps were these. With MiXCR, TCR reads were aligned to human V, D, J and C references and assembled into CDR3 clonotypes, with quality filtering and error correction included. Clonotype counts and gene usage diversity were analyzed with the tcR package in R. For inspection of raw mapping reads, RNA-seq reads were mapped by STAR aligner version 2.5.3a onto GRCh37 of the human genome. IR-seq fastq files were randomly downsampled with Seqtk 1.3 to test the effect of sequencing depth on detected clonotypes. TCRdb reran the public reads through fastp at Q25 and MiXCR, keeping productive beta chains. All rows with the same CDR3 protein become a single entry with the most common DNA and genes. These V and J calls originate from TCRdb's pipeline instead of the authors' own analysis. A total of around 58,000 distinct CDR3 sequences appear in this sample, approximately 15% of them only once. About 44% of the sample is held by the ten biggest clonotypes.

CDR1 and CDR2 are drawn from the germline V gene: SGHVS, FQNEAQ. Relative to germline, V is 2 bases shorter and J is 6 bases shorter, with 8 bases between their ends. The CDR3 covers 13 residues, taking in both the cysteine and the phenylalanine. Just the 39-base CDR3 DNA is kept, in frame starting at base 1. Bone marrow was sampled from every patient at the time of active disease. Ficoll-Hypaque density gradient centrifugation was used to isolate the bone marrow mononuclear cells. To remove myeloma plasma cells, the cells were labeled with CD138 magnetic microbeads on a MACS separator, and CD138-negative cells were then collected by negative selection. Purity of the isolated cells was checked by flow cytometry on an Attune NxT using CD138 antibodies. TRIzol reagent was used to extract total RNA, which was then quantified with a NanoDrop spectrophotometer. Paired RNA-seq and IR-seq were performed on the CD138-negative bone marrow sample of each patient.

The source of this sequence is a donor at least 40 years old with multiple myeloma. The chain employs TRBV7-8 and TRBJ1-5; no confident D gene assignment can be made. Sequenced material: a population of CD138-negative cells sorted from bone marrow. This specimen's cell subset or site label, per the study, means: bone marrow mononuclear cells depleted of CD138+ plasma/myeloma cells by negative magnetic selection. The CDR3 protein sequence reads: CASSLYLGQPQHF. At the DNA level, the sequence is TGTGCCAGCAGCTTATACCTGGGTCAGCCCCAGCATTTT. The full variable domain, completed from the reference TRBV7-8 and TRBJ1-5 proteins outside the CDR3, reads GAGVSQSPRYKVAKRGQDVALRCDPISGHVSLFWYQQALGQGPEFLTYFQNEAQLDKSGLPSDRFFAERPEGSVSTLKIQRTQQEDSAVYLCASSLYLGQPQHFGDGTRLSIL.